Presented here are 14 T cell receptor beta chains from one specimen sequenced in a study of neurological immune-mediated disorders. One entry per CDR3 protein results from TCRdb running MiXCR on the 5' RACE reads. This sample has over 13,000 distinct CDR3 sequences, with more than 9% found just once. The sample taken for sequencing was PBMCs. Receptors were obtained from a woman between 35 and 50 years old in good health.

In its sample, this clonotype was seen many times. The rearrangement links TRBV19 to TRBJ2-1; tentatively, D is TRBD2 (5 bases). V shed 1 base and J shed 4 bases, with 11 bases lying between them. The CDR3 runs to 15 residues. Germline assignment: CDR1 LNHDA and CDR2 SQIVND (reference sequence). CDR3 loop: CASSIAGSEYNEQFF. CDR3 DNA: TGTGCCAGTAGTATAGCGGGGTCAGAATACAATGAGCAGTTCTTC.

This clonotype was seen at least ten times. Compared with germline, one end of the junction differs, possibly owing to a read error. This chain links TRBV5-1 with TRBJ1-1; 9 nucleotides line up with TRBD1. This CDR3 is built from 15 residues. The germline V gene has CDR1 SGHRS and CDR2 YFSETQ. CDR3 region: CASSLTTGTGIENLF. DNA for the CDR3: TGCGCCAGCAGCTTGACAACCGGGACAGGGATTGAGAATTTGTTT.

This clonotype was seen ten or more times. The chain has TRBV12-3 or TRBV12-4 and TRBJ1-5; D unresolved. V was clipped by 3 bases and J by 8 bases, with 11 bases between them. This CDR3 region has 13 residues. The CDR3 coding sequence is TGTGCCAGCAGTTTTGTGGAGAGCGAGCCCCAGCATTTT. Translation: CASSFVESEPQHF.

The chain has TRBV5-1 and TRBJ2-7, with D tentatively TRBD2 (5 bases). This CDR3 spans 14 amino acids. Germline lookup yields CDR1 SGHRS and CDR2 YFSETQ. Trimming cost V 6 bases and J 3 bases, with 16 bases left between them. The CDR3 DNA is TGCGCCAGCACGAGTCTCGGAGAGGGCTACGAGCAGTACTTC. Protein: CASTSLGEGYEQYF.

This clonotype has a count of ten or more. Written as DNA, the CDR3 is TGTGCCAGCAGCGCACCGGGACAGGGCTATGGCTACACCTTC. Protein: CASSAPGQGYGYTF. This rearrangement joins TRBV6-6 to TRBJ1-2; TRBD1 agrees at 9 bases. CDR3 size: 14 residues. CDR1 is MNHNY and CDR2 is SVGAGI in the germline V gene (reference sequence). V dropped 6 bases and J dropped 4; count of bases not matched to a gene: 6.

This clonotype has a count of ten or more. V gene TRBV3-1 combines with J gene TRBJ1-2; D is unresolved. Germline V CDR1 and CDR2: LGHDT, YNNKEL (reference sequence). V was cut by 4 bases and J by 4 bases, with 13 bases left in between. The CDR3 contains 14 residues. For the CDR3, the DNA is TGTGCCAGCAGCCGGAATATCAACACCTATGGCTACACCTTC. Encoded protein: CASSRNINTYGYTF.

Judged by abundance, this clonotype is hyperexpanded (1% or more). V is TRBV28 and J is TRBJ2-7; D call uncertain. Germline CDR1 is MDHEN and CDR2 is SYDVKM. There are 12 residues in the CDR3. V was clipped by 2 bases and J by 2 bases, with 4 bases between them. CDR3 loop: CASSLNTYEQYF. The CDR3, as DNA: TGTGCCAGCAGTTTAAATACCTACGAGCAGTACTTC.

This clonotype occurred many times. J is TRBJ1-1 and V is TRBV4-1; D is perhaps TRBD1 (6 bases). The CDR3 extends over 16 amino acids. With 4 bases removed from V and 5 bases from J, the gap between germline ends came to 20 bases. Germline-derived CDR1 and CDR2 are MGHRA and YSYEKL. CDR3 region: CASSPPPGQMWTEAFF. CDR3 bases: TGCGCCAGCAGCCCCCCCCCCGGACAGATGTGGACTGAAGCTTTCTTT.

This clonotype has a count of ten or more. The J gene is TRBJ2-5, the V gene TRBV12-3 or TRBV12-4; D is undetermined. The CDR3 consists of 12 residues. The V gene lost 4 bases and the J gene lost 1 base, with 4 bases spanning the gap. The CDR3 here is CASSSLQETQYF. The CDR3 DNA sequence: TGTGCCAGCAGTTCCCTCCAAGAGACCCAGTACTTC.

This clonotype has at least ten counts. The chain recombines TRBV5-1 with TRBJ2-7, with a tentative D call TRBD2 (5 bases). The CDR3 length is 12 residues. Trimming took 1 base from V and 5 from J, leaving 7 bases between them. The V gene's germline CDR1 is SGHRS and CDR2 YFSETQ. The CDR3 here is CASSLPTNEQYF. The CDR3 region has the DNA TGCGCCAGCAGCTTGCCGACTAACGAGCAGTACTTC.

In this sample, this clonotype turned up many times. J is TRBJ2-2 and V is TRBV5-5, with 8 bases that match TRBD2. This CDR3 is built from 13 residues. The junction had 4 bases not matched to a gene; V was cut back by 5 bases and J by 7 bases. Per the germline V gene, CDR1 is SGHKS and CDR2 is YYEKEE (reference sequence). CDR3 sequence: CASRGLGGGELFF. The DNA of the CDR3 is TGTGCCAGCAGGGGACTAGGAGGCGGGGAGCTGTTTTTT.

This clonotype came up many times. This rearrangement joins TRBV18 to TRBJ1-6; possible D gene TRBD1, 5 bases. Per the germline V gene, CDR1 is KGHSH and CDR2 is LQKENI. There are 14 residues in the CDR3. V was pared by 6 bases and J by 6 bases, with 12 bases between. CDR3 bases: TGTGCCAGCTCGCTCCGGGACCTTAATTCACCCCTCCACTTT. It translates to CASSLRDLNSPLHF. Using reference TRBV18 and TRBJ1-6 for the parts outside the CDR3, the full variable domain is NAGVMQNPRHLVRRRGQEARLRCSPMKGHSHVYWYRQLPEEGLKFMVYLQKENIIDESGMPKERFSAEFPKEGPSILRIQQVVRGDSAAYFCASSLRDLNSPLHFGNGTRLTVT.

This clonotype was picked up many times. The V and J genes are TRBV11-2 and TRBJ2-3; TRBD2 matches at 7 bases. The CDR3 length is 14 residues. With 5 bases clipped from V and 1 base from J, the junction kept 3 bases outside the gene matches. CDR1 and CDR2 (germline): SGHAT, FQNNGV. The CDR3 here is CASSPTSGTDTQYF. In nucleotides, the CDR3 is TGTGCCAGCAGCCCCACTAGCGGCACAGATACGCAGTATTTT.

This clonotype was recorded at least ten times. This sequence joins TRBV20-1 and TRBJ2-3; 7 bases agree with TRBD2. This CDR3 spans 14 amino acids. Trimming removed 3 bases from V and 0 bases from J; junction bases left unmatched: 3. Germline CDR1 is DFQATT and CDR2 is SNEGSKA (reference sequence). CDR3 nucleotide sequence: TGCAGTGCTAGTTGGGGGGGTAGCACAGATACGCAGTATTTT. It is translated as CSASWGGSTDTQYF.